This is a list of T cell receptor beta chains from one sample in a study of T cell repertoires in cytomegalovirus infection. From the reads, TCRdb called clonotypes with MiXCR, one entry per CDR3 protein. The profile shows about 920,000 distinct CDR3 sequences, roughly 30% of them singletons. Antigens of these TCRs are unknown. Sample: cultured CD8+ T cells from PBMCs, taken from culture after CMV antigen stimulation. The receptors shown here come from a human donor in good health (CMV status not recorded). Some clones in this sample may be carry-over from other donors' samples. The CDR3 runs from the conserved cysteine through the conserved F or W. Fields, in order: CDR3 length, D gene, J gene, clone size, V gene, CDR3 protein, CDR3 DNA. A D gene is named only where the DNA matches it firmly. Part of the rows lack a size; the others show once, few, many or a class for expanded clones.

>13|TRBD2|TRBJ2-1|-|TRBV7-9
CASGHGGANEQFF
TGTGCCAGCGGACACGGGGGGGCCAATGAGCAGTTCTTC
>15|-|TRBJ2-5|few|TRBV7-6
CASSFGPQYQETQYF
TGTGCCAGCAGCTTCGGACCCCAGTACCAAGAGACCCAGTACTTC
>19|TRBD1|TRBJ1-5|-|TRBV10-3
CAISEIPGQGTTSNQPQHF
TGTGCCATCAGTGAGATTCCGGGACAGGGGACAACTAGCAATCAGCCCCAGCATTTT
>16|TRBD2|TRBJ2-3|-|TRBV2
CASSGTSDFSEDTQYF
TGTGCCAGCAGTGGGACTAGCGACTTCTCCGAAGATACGCAGTATTTT
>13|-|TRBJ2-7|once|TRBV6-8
CASAERGAYEQYF
TGTGCCAGCGCGGAGAGGGGGGCCTACGAGCAGTACTTC
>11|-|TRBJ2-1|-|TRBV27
CASGDFSEQFF
TGTGCCAGCGGGGACTTTTCTGAGCAGTTCTTC
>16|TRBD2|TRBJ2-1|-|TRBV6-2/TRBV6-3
CASSSRLAGGRNEQFF
TGTGCCAGCAGTTCGAGGCTAGCGGGGGGGCGAAATGAGCAGTTCTTC
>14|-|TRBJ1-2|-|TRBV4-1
CASSQLIGVGGYTF
TGCGCCAGCAGCCAACTTATAGGGGTAGGCGGCTACACCTTC
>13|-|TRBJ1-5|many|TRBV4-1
CASSHPGSQPQHF
TGCGCCAGCAGCCACCCTGGGAGTCAGCCCCAGCATTTT
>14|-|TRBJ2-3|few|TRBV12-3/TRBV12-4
CASSLQAITDTQYF
TGTGCCAGCAGTTTACAGGCCATTACAGATACGCAGTATTTT
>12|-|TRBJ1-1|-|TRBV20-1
CSARWTDEEAFF
TGCAGTGCTAGATGGACAGACGAAGAAGCTTTCTTT
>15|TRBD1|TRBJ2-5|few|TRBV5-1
CASSLGTGGRETQYF
TGCGCCAGCAGCTTGGGAACAGGGGGTCGGGAGACCCAGTACTTC
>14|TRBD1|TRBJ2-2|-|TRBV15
CATHGTGHTGELFF
TGTGCCACCCACGGGACAGGGCACACCGGGGAGCTGTTTTTT
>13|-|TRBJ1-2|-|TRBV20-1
CSARVLGSQGYTF
TGCAGTGCTAGGGTCCTGGGGAGCCAGGGCTACACCTTC
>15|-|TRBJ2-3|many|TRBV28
CASSPDVASTDTQYF
TGTGCCAGCAGCCCGGACGTAGCTAGCACAGATACGCAGTATTTT
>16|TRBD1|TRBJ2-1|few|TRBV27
CASRPYGQGDYNEQFF
TGTGCCAGCCGCCCTTATGGACAGGGAGACTACAATGAGCAGTTCTTC
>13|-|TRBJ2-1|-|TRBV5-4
CASSPRAHNEQFF
TGTGCCAGCAGCCCCCGGGCCCACAATGAGCAGTTCTTC
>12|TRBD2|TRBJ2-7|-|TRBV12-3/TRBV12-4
CATRWGGGEQYF
TGTGCCACCCGCTGGGGGGGGGGCGAGCAGTACTTC
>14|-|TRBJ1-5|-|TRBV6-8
CASKGTLSNQPQHF
TGTGCCAGCAAAGGGACTCTTAGCAATCAGCCCCAGCATTTT
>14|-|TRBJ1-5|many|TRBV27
CASSTGQFNQPQHF
TGTGCCAGTAGTACGGGGCAATTCAATCAGCCCCAGCATTTT
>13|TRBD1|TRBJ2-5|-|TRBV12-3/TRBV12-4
CASSYPGGETQCF
TGTGCCAGCAGTTATCCAGGGGGAGAGACCCAGTGCTTC
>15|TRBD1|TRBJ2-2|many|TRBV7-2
CASSRYTGAAGELFF
TGTGCCAGCAGCCGCTATACAGGGGCGGCCGGGGAGCTGTTTTTT
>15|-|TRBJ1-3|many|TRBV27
CASSLNIGTGNTIYF
TGTGCCAGCAGTTTAAATATAGGTACTGGAAACACCATATATTTT
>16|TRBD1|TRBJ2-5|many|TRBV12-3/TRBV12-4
CASSPWTGPQGETQYF
TGTGCCAGCAGCCCCTGGACAGGGCCTCAAGGAGAGACCCAGTACTTC
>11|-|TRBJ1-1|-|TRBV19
CAITASTEAFF
TGTGCCATCACGGCGAGCACTGAAGCTTTCTTT